Following are 23 T cell receptor beta chains from one sample sequenced in a study of a mutant IDH1 vaccine in newly diagnosed glioma. Here immunoSEQ multiplex PCR was the method, and the copy in TCRdb shows in-frame clones only, minus some. The repertoire consists of some 22,000 clones, with roughly nine tenths occurring once and the leading ten covering approximately 9.1%. Sample time point: baseline, week 1 (first vaccination visit). Treatment defined: pre-vaccination baseline after standard-of-care therapy. The sequenced sample was PBMCs, obtained from a glioma patient treated with radiotherapy, temozolomide or both. The receptors were sampled from a man younger than 45 with glioma.

The chain recombines TRBV28 with TRBJ1-3; D perhaps matches TRBD1 (6 bases). The germline V and J ends were trimmed by 4 bases and 4 bases, with 11 bases remaining between them. Germline CDR1 reads MDHEN; CDR2 reads SYDVKM. The CDR3 is made up of 14 amino acids. CDR3 sequence: CASSSTGNGNTIYF. The CDR3, as DNA: TGTGCCAGCAGTTCCACAGGGAACGGAAACACCATATATTTT.

V and J are TRBV12-5 and TRBJ1-1; 7 bases match TRBD1. CDR3 length equals 15 residues. Unmatched junction bases numbered 9, after V lost 0 bases and J lost 8 bases. Looked up from germline, CDR1 is LGHNT and CDR2 is FRNRAP. CDR3 residues: CASGLVLGDSSEAFF. The CDR3 nucleotides read TGTGCTAGTGGTTTGGTACTGGGGGACAGCTCAGAAGCTTTCTTT.

This chain links TRBV2 with TRBJ1-1; tentatively, D is TRBD1 (5 bases). Germline lookup yields CDR1 SNHLY and CDR2 FYNNEI. CDR3 length: 12 residues. Trimming pared 9 bases from V and 4 bases from J, leaving 12 bases between. CDR3 coding DNA: TGTGCCAGTTTCTCGGGACTCACTGAAGCTTTCTTT. Amino acids: CASFSGLTEAFF.

The chain recombines TRBV21-1 with TRBJ1-2. TRBV21-1 is described as a pseudogene. The CDR3 runs to 13 residues. The CDR3 is CASSTGPNYGYTF. CDR3 DNA: TGTGCCAGCAGCACCGGACCGAACTATGGCTACACCTTC.

The CDR3 DNA sequence: TGTGCCAGTAGTATAGTTAAGGGGATTGAAGCTTTCTTT. It yields the protein CASSIVKGIEAFF. This chain joins TRBV19 and TRBJ1-1, with D maybe TRBD1 (5 bases). This CDR3 comprises 13 residues. V shed 1 base and J shed 7 bases, with 10 bases lying between them. CDR1 is LNHDA and CDR2 is SQIVND in the germline V gene (reference sequence).

The chain is built from TRBV2 and TRBJ1-6; D is unclear. Germline V gives CDR1 SNHLY, CDR2 FYNNEI. The ends were cut back, 4 bases at V and 5 bases at J, with 9 bases in the middle. The CDR3 is 14 amino acids. CDR3 in DNA: TGTGCCAGCAGTGCATTAAAAGATAATTCACCCCTCCACTTT. This translates into CASSALKDNSPLHF.

The CDR3 bases are TGTGCCAGCAGTTCCAGGAGAAGCCCCTACGAGCAGTACTTC. Translation gives CASSSRRSPYEQYF. The chain employs TRBV2 and TRBJ2-7; no clear D. This CDR3 is 14 amino acids long. Germline CDR1 and CDR2: SNHLY and FYNNEI. V dropped 5 bases and J dropped 2 bases, with 13 bases sitting between them.

The V gene is TRBV30, the J gene TRBJ1-2; TRBD1 agrees at 10 bases. The V gene's germline CDR1 is GTSNPN and CDR2 SVGIG (reference sequence). V gave up 1 base and J gave up 2 bases; unmatched junction bases: 13. The CDR3 is made up of 18 amino acids. This chain's CDR3 is CAWSGGATGGYFNYGYTF. CDR3 DNA sequence: TGTGCCTGGAGTGGCGGTGCGACAGGGGGCTATTTCAACTATGGCTACACCTTC.

This chain uses TRBV6-6 with TRBJ1-2; D is ambiguous. Between the trimmed V and J ends, which lost 0 bases and 7 bases, there was a span of 9 bases. The germline V gene encodes CDR1 MNHNY and CDR2 SVGAGI (reference sequence). The CDR3 loop spans 13 amino acids. For the CDR3, the DNA is TGTGCCAGCAGTTACTCGGGCGCCAGTGGCTACACCTTC. It specifies CASSYSGASGYTF.

The rearrangement links TRBV10-3 to TRBJ2-7, with TRBD1 matching over 11 bases. V was pared by 7 bases and J by 4 bases, with 6 bases of the junction left unmatched. Germline V lookup: CDR1 ENHRY, CDR2 SYGVKD. CDR3 length equals 14 residues. DNA for the CDR3: TGTGCCATCATTCAAGGACAGGGGGCGTACGAGCAGTACTTC. It specifies CAIIQGQGAYEQYF.

This clone is a singleton in its sample. J is TRBJ1-1 and V is TRBV18, with TRBD1 as a possible D gene (5 bases). In germline, CDR1 is KGHSH, CDR2 LQKENI. Trimming took 10 bases from V and 5 from J, leaving 11 bases between them. The CDR3 spans 11 residues. The CDR3 DNA reads TGTGCCACCCGGGGGGGGACTGAAGCTTTCTTT. Its protein is CATRGGTEAFF.

The CDR3 nucleotides are TGTGCCAGCAGCTTAGCCGGATCCGAGGGGAACTATGGCTACACCTTC. Protein: CASSLAGSEGNYGYTF. The chain carries TRBV7-9 and TRBJ1-2; D might be TRBD1 (5 bases). Germline CDR1 reads SEHNR; CDR2 reads FQNEAQ (reference sequence). CDR3 length: 16 amino acids. The V gene lost 0 bases and the J gene lost 2 bases, with 13 bases spanning the gap.

This rearrangement joins TRBV18 to TRBJ1-1; D possibly corresponds to TRBD1 (6 bases). This CDR3 contains 14 residues. V lost 4 bases, J lost 1 base, and 10 bases lay in between. Germline V lookup: CDR1 KGHSH, CDR2 LQKENI. Here the CDR3 reads CASSQQTGNTEAFF. In DNA, the CDR3 is TGTGCCAGCTCACAACAGACAGGGAACACTGAAGCTTTCTTT.

The chain combines TRBV30 with TRBJ1-5; D not resolved. Germline CDR1 is GTSNPN and CDR2 is SVGIG (reference sequence). V lost 1 base to trimming and J lost 2 bases, with 9 bases between them. This CDR3 spans 14 amino acids. This CDR3 is CAWSGARRNQPQHF. The CDR3 bases are TGTGCCTGGAGTGGAGCCAGACGCAATCAGCCCCAGCATTTT.

CDR3: CAISAGGRTEAFF. The CDR3, as DNA: TGTGCCATCAGTGCAGGGGGGAGGACTGAAGCTTTCTTT. This sequence joins TRBV10-3 and TRBJ1-1; TRBD1 matches at 7 bases. Germline CDR1 ENHRY, CDR2 SYGVKD. CDR3 length: 13 amino acids. Germline trimming cut 4 bases from V and 5 bases from J; bases unmatched to any gene: 4.

V usage is TRBV11-3 and J usage is TRBJ2-5, with 10 positions matching TRBD2. Trimming cost V 2 bases and J 4 bases; bases outside gene matches: 4. This CDR3 region has 15 residues. CDR1 is SGHNT, CDR2 YENEEA, per germline. The CDR3 reads CASSLNSGRGETQYF. The CDR3 DNA reads TGTGCCAGCAGCTTAAACAGCGGGAGGGGAGAGACCCAGTACTTC.

The chain combines TRBV10-2 with TRBJ2-5, with TRBD1 as a possible D gene (7 bases). The J call may not be correct, given that the DNA end is closer to TRBJ2-7. The CDR3 is 14 amino acids. Germline V CDR1 and CDR2: WSHSY, SAAADI. This CDR3 reads CASREGQTFYEQYF. The CDR3 coding sequence is TGCGCCAGCAGGGAGGGACAGACCTTTTACGAGCAGTACTTC.

This clone came up once. This rearrangement joins TRBV27 to TRBJ2-7; weak D call: TRBD2 (6 bases). The germline V gene encodes CDR1 MNHEY and CDR2 SMNVEV (reference sequence). The germline V and J ends were trimmed by 0 bases and 6 bases, with 12 bases remaining between them. The CDR3 is made up of 14 amino acids. The CDR3 coding sequence is TGTGCCAGCAGTTTATCGAGGCTGGGAGGCGAGCAGTACTTC. This gives the protein CASSLSRLGGEQYF.

This clone was counted a single time. This rearrangement joins TRBV5-4 to TRBJ2-7; TRBD2 is a possible D gene (7 bases). Germline values: CDR1 SGHNT, CDR2 YYREEE (reference sequence). The CDR3 spans 16 residues. The V end was cut by 8 bases, the J end by 1 base, with 22 bases between. The CDR3 is CARLVKAGHQSYEQYF. DNA for the CDR3: TGTGCCAGGTTGGTGAAAGCGGGACACCAATCCTACGAGCAGTACTTC.

The chain employs TRBV10-3 and TRBJ1-1, with D perhaps matching TRBD1 (5 bases). Germline CDR1 and CDR2: ENHRY and SYGVKD. Trimming cost V 10 bases and J 4 bases, with 16 bases left between them. The CDR3 loop spans 13 amino acids. CDR3 sequence: CATKQVTATEAFF. The CDR3 DNA reads TGTGCCACAAAACAGGTAACGGCCACTGAAGCTTTCTTT.

V and J are TRBV19 and TRBJ1-2, with D uncertain. The CDR3 is 15 residues long. CDR1 is LNHDA, CDR2 SQIVND, per germline (reference sequence). V was clipped by 2 bases and J by 6 bases, with 16 bases between them. In DNA form, the CDR3 reads TGTGCCAGTAGTATAAATAAGGCTTGGCAAGATGGCTACACCTTC. Translation gives CASSINKAWQDGYTF.

The CDR3 sequence: CASSIAGGIEAFF. In DNA form, the CDR3 reads TGTGCCAGTAGTATAGCAGGGGGGATTGAAGCTTTCTTT. V and J are TRBV19 and TRBJ1-1; 7 bases match TRBD1. V lost 1 base to trimming and J lost 7 bases; unmatched junction nucleotides: 3. The CDR3 loop spans 13 amino acids. The germline V gene encodes CDR1 LNHDA and CDR2 SQIVND (reference sequence).

This clone was seen a single time. In DNA form, the CDR3 reads TGTGCCTGGAGTGTAGGGGCAGTTGGCAATCAGCCCCAGCATTTT. It is translated as CAWSVGAVGNQPQHF. The rearrangement joins TRBV30 to TRBJ1-5, with D perhaps TRBD1 (5 bases). Germline loops: CDR1 GTSNPN, CDR2 SVGIG (reference sequence). V was pared by 0 bases and J by 2 bases, with 11 bases between. This CDR3 has 15 residues. The whole variable domain, remainder taken from reference TRBV30 and TRBJ1-5, is SQTIHQWPATLVQPVGSPLSLECTVEGTSNPNLYWYRQAAGRGLQLLFYSVGIGQISSEVPQNLSASRPQDRQFILSSKKLLLSDSGFYLCAWSVGAVGNQPQHFGDGTRLSIL.